This T cell receptor beta chain was identified during a study of human thymus T cells. Findings of the study overall: Among thymic and blood repertoires, usage of V and J genes appeared biased. Related studies noted strongly shared thymic repertoires across unrelated people.

Resections from corrective heart surgery supplied the thymus tissue. Serving as donors were healthy Finnish infants, each of whom was having open corrective surgery for congenital heart defects. Sequencing used immunoSEQ multiplex PCR; TCRdb keeps in-frame clones, though not all of them. The table includes 78,000 or so clones, 95% to 98% detected once. Per germline, CDR1 WSHSY and CDR2 SAAADI. Trimming pared 0 bases from V and 6 bases from J, leaving 25 bases between. The CDR3 is made up of 19 amino acids. Remarks on this clone: The target antigen is unknown.

The receptor comes from a boy less than two years old with a congenital heart defect but otherwise immunologically healthy. J is TRBJ2-3 and V is TRBV10-2; D possibly matches TRBD1 or TRBD2 (5 bases each). The specimen was thymus tissue. This CDR3 is CASSESGQGEIRAKDTQYF. CDR3 DNA sequence: TGCGCCAGCAGTGAGTCGGGCCAAGGGGAGATAAGGGCAAAGGATACGCAGTATTTT.